This T cell receptor (beta chain) was observed in a study of shared clonotypes between healthy human individuals. Study details: With ages of 18 to 49, the donors were two women and three men.

Unsorted PBMC DNA was sequenced on ten immunoSEQ deep assay plates. How the authors handled the data: Without quality scores, immunoSEQ junctional reads could not be filtered like full-length reads. Method: immunoSEQ multiplex PCR; TCRdb's copy keeps in-frame clones and lacks some. The DNA gave D and trimming, while V, J and clone size come from that table. This table holds about 480,000 clones, almost 80% found once. CDR1 and CDR2 (germline): MNHNS, SASEGT. This CDR3 has 14 residues. V shed 1 base and J shed 6 bases, with 10 bases lying between them. The source of this sequence is a woman aged 40 to 50 in good health. Some clones in this sample may be carry-over from other donors' samples. The chain carries TRBV6-1 and TRBJ1-5; D unclear. The sample consisted of PBMCs. The CDR3 here is CASSEGRISQPQHF. The DNA for the CDR3 is TGTGCCAGCAGTGAAGGGAGGATTAGTCAGCCCCAGCATTTT.